Listed below are T cell receptor beta chains from one sample, sequenced in a study of cytomegalovirus exposure and HLA in healthy donors. Produced via immunoSEQ multiplex PCR; TCRdb's table is partial and in-frame only. Of roughly 130,000 clones in the sample, nearly 90% were seen once. The material sequenced was PBMCs. The receptors were gathered from a man aged 25 to 45 in good health and CMV-seronegative. CDR3s include the opening cysteine and the closing phenylalanine or tryptophan. The D gene is left open where the match is weak. Where a row states a size, it is once, few, many or the class of an expanded clone; other rows omit it.

TGTGCCAGCAGCGACGGGACAGGGCTTAATGAAAAACTGTTTTTT,CASSDGTGLNEKLFF,.,TRBJ1-4,TRBV11-2,TRBD1
TGTGCCATCAGTGACCCAGTCCAGCACGGGGGCCAAGAGACCCAGTACTTC,CAISDPVQHGGQETQYF,.,TRBJ2-5,TRBV10-3,.
TGTGCCAGCAGCCACAACGAGGGCCAGCCCCAGCATTTT,CASSHNEGQPQHF,few,TRBJ1-5,TRBV7-9,.
TGTGCCAGCAAGACAGGGGCCCTCCGGGGCGATGGCTACACCTTC,CASKTGALRGDGYTF,.,TRBJ1-2,TRBV7-9,TRBD1
TGTGCCAGCAGTTACCGGAGCAATCAGCCCCAGCATTTT,CASSYRSNQPQHF,.,TRBJ1-5,TRBV6-6,.
TGTGCCACCAGCGCCGGGACAGGGTCGAATGAGCAGTTCTTC,CATSAGTGSNEQFF,.,TRBJ2-1,TRBV7-3,TRBD1
TGTGCCAGCAGCCCAACAGGGGTCGGTCAGCCCCAGCATTTT,CASSPTGVGQPQHF,few,TRBJ1-5,TRBV6-5,TRBD1
TGTGCCATCAGTGATGACAGGCGCGAGCAGTACTTC,CAISDDRREQYF,.,TRBJ2-7,TRBV10-3,.
TGTGCCAGCAGCTTAAATCGGGGGGTAGATACGCAGTATTTT,CASSLNRGVDTQYF,.,TRBJ2-3,TRBV7-2,TRBD2
TGTGCCAGCAGTGGGGGGGGCGCCAGCACAGATACGCAGTATTTT,CASSGGGASTDTQYF,once,TRBJ2-3,TRBV2,.
TGTGCCAGCAGTGAAGGGAATAGCGGGGGCTACGAGCAGTACTTC,CASSEGNSGGYEQYF,many,TRBJ2-7,TRBV6-1,TRBD2
TGTGCCAGCAGCTTATCGGATTGGGGGGACTCTGGAAACACCATATATTTT,CASSLSDWGDSGNTIYF,.,TRBJ1-3,TRBV7-6,.
TGTGCCAGCAGCACCGACAGCCCCTACTCTGGAAACACCATATATTTT,CASSTDSPYSGNTIYF,once,TRBJ1-3,TRBV7-2,.
TGTGCCAGCAGTTACTCGATGGCCGAGGCCGGTACGCAGTATTTT,CASSYSMAEAGTQYF,.,TRBJ2-3,TRBV6-5,.
TGTGCCAGCAGTTATGGGACAGCCGGCACCATATATTTT,CASSYGTAGTIYF,.,TRBJ1-3,TRBV6-9,TRBD1
TGTGCCAGCAGCCCTCTAGGCGAGACCCAGTACTTC,CASSPLGETQYF,.,TRBJ2-5,TRBV7-8,.
TGTGCCCTGTCGGCGGGGGGGCGAAATGAGCAGTTCTTC,CALSAGGRNEQFF,.,TRBJ2-1,TRBV10-3,TRBD2